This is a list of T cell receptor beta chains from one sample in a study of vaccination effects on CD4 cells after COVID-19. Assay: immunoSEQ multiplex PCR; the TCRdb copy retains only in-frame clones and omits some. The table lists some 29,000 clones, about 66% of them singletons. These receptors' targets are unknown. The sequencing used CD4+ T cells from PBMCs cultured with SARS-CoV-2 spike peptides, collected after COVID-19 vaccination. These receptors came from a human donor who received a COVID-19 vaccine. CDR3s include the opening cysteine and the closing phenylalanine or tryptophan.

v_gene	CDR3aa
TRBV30	CAWSVLSYGYTF
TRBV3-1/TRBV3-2	CASSLFTAGARDTQYF
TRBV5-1	CASSGGDRRGGNTIYF
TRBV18	CASSRGTSGVSSYNEQFF
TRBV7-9	CASSLAISGVTEAFF
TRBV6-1	CASSEFPGEMYEQYF
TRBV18	CASSPPGYGANVLTF
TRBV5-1	CASSLSPSTYEQYF
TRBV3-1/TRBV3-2	CASSHGRGNSPLHF
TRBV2	CASSVGSGRRGDEQFF
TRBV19	CASSIMQGEHGYTF
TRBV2	CASSDRQEPNQPQHF
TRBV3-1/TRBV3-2	CASSRKSPGLAGGAYEQYF
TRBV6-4	CASSGVSAGIYGYTF
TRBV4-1	CASSHGSWRGGYTGELFF
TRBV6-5	CASSTMTGDTQYF
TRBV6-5	CASRKTSGRTYEQYF
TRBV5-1	CASSLAPAGGQETQYF
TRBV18	CASSPAGQTNYGYTF
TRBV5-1	CASSLTDRSNQPQHF
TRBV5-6	CASSFDRGGEKLFF
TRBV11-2	CASSQTEGSRQYF
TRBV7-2	CASSKRRAGAGNTIYF
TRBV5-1	CASSLTEQGRGLNYGYTF
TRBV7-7	CASSLAPTGNEQFF
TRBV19	CASSTETQGTGANVLTF
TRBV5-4	CASSPGNGKSSYEQYF
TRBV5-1	CASCPGTGGAEQFF
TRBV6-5	CASENRGNQPQHF
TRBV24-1	CATSQQGALGYTF
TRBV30	CAWRLTGELFF
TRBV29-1	CSMSTSGSHNEQFF
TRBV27	CASSASNVYEQYF
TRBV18	CASSPPGARTEAFF
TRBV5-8	CASSPTSGRPYEQYF
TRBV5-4	CASSSGLAGRGANTGELFF
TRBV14	CASSHTWAFF
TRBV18	CASSQRPDTGELFF
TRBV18	CASSPLGDEQFF
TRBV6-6	CASSYTQGAYTGELFF
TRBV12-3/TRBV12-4	CATSGQPNTEAFF
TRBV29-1	CSATKDRGGGNTIYF
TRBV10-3	CAISEDRRTNEQFF
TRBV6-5	CASSRPHPTAYEQYF
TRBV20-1	CSASQGNKDYTF
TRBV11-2	CASSLLGDGYTF
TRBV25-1	CASNSGFSYEQYF
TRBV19	CASSMNTGELFF
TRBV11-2	CASSRPSSGRAGGLETQYF
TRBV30	CAWNRAAQETQYF